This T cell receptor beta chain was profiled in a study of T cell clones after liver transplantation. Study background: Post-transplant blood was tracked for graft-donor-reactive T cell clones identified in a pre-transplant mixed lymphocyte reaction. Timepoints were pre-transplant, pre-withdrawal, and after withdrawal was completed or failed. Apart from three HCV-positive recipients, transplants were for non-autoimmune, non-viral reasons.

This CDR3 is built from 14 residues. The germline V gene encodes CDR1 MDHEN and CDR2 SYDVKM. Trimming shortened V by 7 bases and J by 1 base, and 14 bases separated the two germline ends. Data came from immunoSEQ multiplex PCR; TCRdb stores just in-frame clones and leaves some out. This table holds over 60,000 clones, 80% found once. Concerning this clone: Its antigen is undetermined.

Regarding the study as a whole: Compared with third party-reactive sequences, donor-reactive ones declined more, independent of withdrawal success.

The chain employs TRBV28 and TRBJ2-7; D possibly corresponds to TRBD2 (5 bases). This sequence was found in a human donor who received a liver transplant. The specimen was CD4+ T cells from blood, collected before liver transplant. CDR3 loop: CASTRSGISYEQYF. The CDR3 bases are TGTGCCAGCACCCGATCGGGGATTTCCTACGAGCAGTACTTC.